These 30 T cell receptor beta chains originate from one sample sequenced in a study of T cells in tuberculosis. Using immunoSEQ multiplex PCR, the repertoire was profiled, and TCRdb retains in-frame clones only, with some absent. The sample includes about 30,000 clones, approximately 93% of them seen just once. Sequencing input: PBMCs. The receptor source for this set is a donor aged 10 to 29 with latent tuberculosis or without tuberculosis infection.

V and J are TRBV28 and TRBJ2-1; D is undetermined. The CDR3 has 14 residues. V lost 3 bases and J lost 2, with 8 bases in between. Germline CDR1 reads MDHEN; CDR2 reads SYDVKM. CDR3 in amino acids: CASSFGGPYNEQFF. In DNA form, the CDR3 reads TGTGCCAGCAGTTTCGGCGGTCCCTACAATGAGCAGTTCTTC.

The chain carries TRBV28 and TRBJ2-7, with 10 positions matching TRBD2. V was clipped by 2 bases and J by 3 bases; unmatched bases: 13. Germline V CDR1 and CDR2: MDHEN, SYDVKM. The CDR3 is 18 residues long. CDR3 region: CASSLGVQLAGLLYEQYF. CDR3 bases: TGTGCCAGCAGTTTAGGAGTCCAACTAGCGGGGCTTCTCTACGAGCAGTACTTC.

The chain carries TRBV4-2 and TRBJ1-6; D gene uncertain. This CDR3 is built from 13 residues. V was pared by 1 base and J by 13 bases, with 11 bases between. The germline V gene encodes CDR1 LGHNA and CDR2 YNFKEQ. CDR3 DNA: TGTGCCAGCAGCCAAGGATTTAGTTTTCCCCTCCACTTT. This sequence encodes CASSQGFSFPLHF.

This chain joins TRBV15 and TRBJ1-2, with a tentative D call TRBD1 (6 bases). CDR3 length: 16 amino acids. The germline gives CDR1 LNHNV, CDR2 YYDKDF (reference sequence). The V end was cut by 4 bases, the J end by 4 bases, with 19 bases between. CDR3 amino acids: CATSNSRGSMVYGYTF. The CDR3 region has the DNA TGTGCCACCAGCAACTCCAGGGGCAGCATGGTCTATGGCTACACCTTC.

The rearrangement joins TRBV5-6 to TRBJ2-1; TRBD1 agrees at 9 bases. Per the germline V gene, CDR1 is SGHDT and CDR2 is YYEEEE. This CDR3 spans 15 amino acids. Unmatched junction bases numbered 6, after V lost 1 base and J lost 7 bases. The CDR3 sequence is CASSLTGGAGNEQFF. The CDR3 DNA is TGTGCCAGCAGCTTGACAGGGGGCGCAGGGAATGAGCAGTTCTTC.

This sequence joins TRBV19 and TRBJ2-5; 8 nucleotides agree with TRBD1. The CDR3 sequence is 16 residues long. CDR1 and CDR2 (germline): LNHDA, SQIVND (reference sequence). The V and J ends lost 3 bases and 3 bases, in that order; junction bases with no gene match: 9. The CDR3 protein is CASSIVGRTGKETQYF. Here the CDR3 DNA reads TGTGCCAGTAGTATTGTTGGGAGGACAGGGAAAGAGACCCAGTACTTC.

The chain couples TRBV18 to TRBJ1-1, with TRBD1 matching over 8 bases. Germline CDR1 is KGHSH and CDR2 is LQKENI. There are 14 residues in the CDR3. The ends lost 3 bases at V and 3 bases at J; junction bases unmatched: 3. The CDR3 spells CASSPPDRDTEAFF. In DNA form, the CDR3 reads TGTGCCAGCTCACCCCCGGACAGGGACACTGAAGCTTTCTTT. Together with reference TRBV18 and TRBJ1-1, the CDR3 gives the full variable domain: NAGVMQNPRHLVRRRGQEARLRCSPMKGHSHVYWYRQLPEEGLKFMVYLQKENIIDESGMPKERFSAEFPKEGPSILRIQQVVRGDSAAYFCASSPPDRDTEAFFGQGTRLTVV.

The chain couples TRBV7-9 to TRBJ1-1; a weak D match, TRBD1 (5 bases). This CDR3 spans 14 amino acids. CDR1 and CDR2 from the germline V gene are SEHNR and FQNEAQ (reference sequence). Between the trimmed V and J ends, which lost 4 bases and 3 bases, there was a span of 12 bases. The CDR3 reads CASSSQGLDTEAFF. As DNA, the CDR3 is TGTGCCAGCAGCTCCCAGGGCTTGGACACTGAAGCTTTCTTT. The full variable domain, with the rest looked up from reference TRBV7-9 and TRBJ1-1, is DTGVSQNPRHKITKRGQNVTFRCDPISEHNRLYWYRQTLGQGPEFLTYFQNEAQLEKSRLLSDRFSAERPKGSFSTLEIQRTEQGDSAMYLCASSSQGLDTEAFFGQGTRLTVV.

The J gene is TRBJ2-1, the V gene TRBV27, with TRBD2 matching over 8 bases. The V gene end was trimmed by 6 bases and the J gene end by 7 bases; junction bases not matched to a gene: 11. CDR3 size: 15 residues. Per germline, CDR1 MNHEY and CDR2 SMNVEV (reference sequence). DNA for the CDR3: TGTGCCAGCAGACGAGCGGGAGTTTTGAGAAATGAGCAGTTCTTC. As protein: CASRRAGVLRNEQFF.

The chain recombines TRBV6-1 with TRBJ1-4, with a weak D call TRBD1 (6 bases). The CDR3 has 14 amino acids. Germline CDR1 MNHNS, CDR2 SASEGT. For the CDR3, the DNA is TGTGCGACCACAAGGGGGACCCTGAATGAAAAACTGTTTTTT. Its protein product is CATTRGTLNEKLFF.

In this sample, this clone turned up once. The chain has TRBV28 and TRBJ2-6; 8 bases align to TRBD1. There are 18 residues in the CDR3. Per the germline V gene, CDR1 is MDHEN and CDR2 is SYDVKM. Losses at the gene ends were 2 bases for V and 0 bases for J; bases not matched to a gene: 6. The CDR3 DNA sequence: TGTGCCAGCAGTTTACCGGGACAGGCCCACTCTGGGGCCAACGTCCTGACTTTC. Its translation is CASSLPGQAHSGANVLTF. Drawing the rest from reference TRBV28 and TRBJ2-6, the complete variable domain is DVKVTQSSRYLVKRTGEKVFLECVQDMDHENMFWYRQDPGLGLRLIYFSYDVKMKEKGDIPEGYSVSREKKERFSLILESASTNQTSMYLCASSLPGQAHSGANVLTFGAGSRLTVL.

The chain links TRBV6-5 to TRBJ1-1; TRBD1 matches 7 bases. CDR1 is MNHEY and CDR2 is SVGAGI in the germline V gene. V was pared by 4 bases and J by 7 bases, with 9 bases of the junction left unmatched. This CDR3 comprises 14 residues. Here the CDR3 reads CASSLGPRDSEAFF. CDR3 sequence (DNA): TGTGCCAGCAGTTTGGGACCCCGGGACAGTGAAGCTTTCTTT.

V usage is TRBV18 and J usage is TRBJ1-1; 7 bases line up with TRBD1. Germline V gene lookup returns CDR1 KGHSH and CDR2 LQKENI. Germline trimming cut 3 bases from V and 1 base from J; bases unmatched to any gene: 8. There are 16 residues in the CDR3. CDR3 DNA sequence: TGTGCCAGCTCACCTATCTGGGGACAGACGAACACTGAAGCTTTCTTT. This sequence encodes CASSPIWGQTNTEAFF.

The chain uses TRBV30 and TRBJ2-7, with a weak D call TRBD2 (6 bases). The germline V gene has CDR1 GTSNPN and CDR2 SVGIG (reference sequence). V lost 1 base and J lost 1, with 17 bases in between. The CDR3 has 16 amino acids. CDR3 coding DNA: TGTGCCTGGAGTGATACCCCCGCTAGCGAATCCTACGAGCAGTACTTC. It encodes CAWSDTPASESYEQYF.

The chain carries TRBV29-1 and TRBJ1-4, with 8 nucleotides matching TRBD1. Germline values: CDR1 SQVTM, CDR2 ANQGSEA. The V segment lost 4 bases and the J segment 3 bases; nucleotides outside the gene matches: 4. The length of the CDR3 is 14 residues. CDR3 nucleotides: TGCAGCGTTGGACAGGGGACAGCTAATGAAAAACTGTTTTTT. Translating gives CSVGQGTANEKLFF.

The rearrangement joins TRBV7-9 to TRBJ2-1; 10 bases map to TRBD2. V gave up 2 bases and J gave up 5 bases; unmatched junction bases: 3. CDR1 and CDR2 (germline): SEHNR, FQNEAQ (reference sequence). The CDR3 loop spans 15 amino acids. CDR3 in DNA: TGTGCCAGCAGCTTAACTAGCGGGATGAACAATGAGCAGTTCTTC. Translation: CASSLTSGMNNEQFF.

V and J are TRBV4-2 and TRBJ1-5, with unresolved D. Looked up from germline, CDR1 is LGHNA and CDR2 is YNFKEQ. The CDR3 runs 17 residues. The V and J ends lost 1 base and 0 bases respectively, with 13 bases between them. The CDR3: CASSQVFRGYSNQPQHF. The CDR3 coding sequence is TGTGCCAGCAGCCAAGTGTTTCGGGGTTATAGCAATCAGCCCCAGCATTTT.

This chain uses TRBV7-9 with TRBJ2-2; D may be TRBD2 (5 bases). Germline V gives CDR1 SEHNR, CDR2 FQNEAQ (reference sequence). The CDR3 has 17 residues. Deletions cut 0 bases from V and 5 bases from J, with 16 bases between. CDR3 nucleotide sequence: TGTGCCAGCAGCTTAGCGCTGGGTATCGGGAAAACCGGGGAGCTGTTTTTT. This gives the protein CASSLALGIGKTGELFF.

V usage is TRBV30 and J usage is TRBJ2-1; TRBD2 aligns across 9 bases. The CDR3 length is 15 residues. The V segment lost 0 bases and the J segment 7 bases; nucleotides outside the gene matches: 7. Germline values: CDR1 GTSNPN, CDR2 SVGIG (reference sequence). This CDR3 reads CAWSVSLAGKNEQFF. CDR3 bases: TGTGCCTGGAGTGTTAGCCTAGCGGGAAAAAATGAGCAGTTCTTC.

The chain recombines TRBV7-9 with TRBJ2-3, with D possibly being TRBD1 (6 bases). This CDR3 has 16 residues. Germline CDR1 reads SEHNR; CDR2 reads FQNEAQ (reference sequence). Deletions cut 6 bases from V and 2 bases from J, with 18 bases between. CDR3 sequence reads: CASSSTSTGDTDTQYF. The CDR3 DNA reads as TGTGCCAGCAGTTCGACCTCGACAGGCGACACAGATACGCAGTATTTT.

This clone came up once. The CDR3 sequence: CASSSTSGGETQYF. In nucleotides, the CDR3 is TGTGCCAGCAGCTCGACTAGCGGTGGGGAGACCCAGTACTTC. The V gene is TRBV28, the J gene TRBJ2-5; 9 nucleotides match TRBD2. This CDR3 is 14 amino acids long. The germline V gene encodes CDR1 MDHEN and CDR2 SYDVKM. Losses at the gene ends were 6 bases for V and 5 bases for J; bases not matched to a gene: 7.

This clone was detected a few times. This chain uses TRBV7-6 with TRBJ1-5, with D unresolved. The CDR3 length is 16 residues. Germline V CDR1 and CDR2: SGHVS, FNYEAQ. V lost 3 bases to trimming and J lost 0 bases, with 12 bases between them. Here the CDR3 DNA reads TGTGCCAGCAGCTTCCCAGAATATGATAGCAATCAGCCCCAGCATTTT. Translating it yields CASSFPEYDSNQPQHF. Full variable domain (remainder filled in from reference TRBV7-6 and TRBJ1-5): GAGVSQSPRYKVTKRGQDVALRCDPISGHVSLYWYRQALGQGPEFLTYFNYEAQQDKSGLPNDRFSAERPEGSISTLTIQRTEQRDSAMYRCASSFPEYDSNQPQHFGDGTRLSIL.

V and J are TRBV15 and TRBJ1-3; TRBD1 agrees at 7 bases. The germline gives CDR1 LNHNV, CDR2 YYDKDF (reference sequence). Trimming at V came to 0 bases and at J to 2 bases, leaving 7 bases not matched to a gene. The CDR3 has 17 amino acids. In DNA form, the CDR3 reads TGTGCCACCAGCAGAGAGTATGTAGGACAGGCTGGAAACACCATATATTTT. Amino acids: CATSREYVGQAGNTIYF.

The chain has TRBV5-1 and TRBJ2-3; 7 bases align to TRBD2. From germline, CDR1 is SGHRS and CDR2 YFSETQ. With 3 bases clipped from V and 4 bases from J, the junction kept 11 bases outside the gene matches. This CDR3 has 16 amino acids. CDR3 coding DNA: TGCGCCAGCAGCTCCCGCCAGCTAGCGGTTGCAGATACGCAGTATTTT. Its protein is CASSSRQLAVADTQYF. Based on the CDR3 plus reference TRBV5-1 and TRBJ2-3, the full variable domain is KAGVTQTPRYLIKTRGQQVTLSCSPISGHRSVSWYQQTPGQGLQFLFEYFSETQRNKGNFPGRFSGRQFSNSRSEMNVSTLELGDSALYLCASSSRQLAVADTQYFGPGTRLTVL.

This chain connects TRBV19 to TRBJ1-5; TRBD1 is a possible D gene (6 bases). In germline, CDR1 is LNHDA, CDR2 SQIVND (reference sequence). This CDR3 is built from 14 residues. V shed 1 base and J shed 7 bases, with 11 bases lying between them. This chain's CDR3 is CASSIVQGRQPQHF. For the CDR3, the DNA is TGTGCCAGTAGTATAGTACAGGGTCGCCAGCCCCAGCATTTT.

V is TRBV4-1 and J is TRBJ2-3; unclear D gene. Germline loops: CDR1 MGHRA, CDR2 YSYEKL. With 1 base removed from V and 0 bases from J, the gap between germline ends came to 11 bases. The CDR3 loop spans 16 amino acids. CDR3 residues: CASSQVVRLSTDTQYF. The CDR3 DNA reads as TGCGCCAGCAGCCAAGTCGTGCGATTAAGCACAGATACGCAGTATTTT.

This chain links TRBV2 with TRBJ1-1, with 8 bases fitting TRBD1. CDR3 length equals 14 residues. V shed 2 bases and J 5 bases; nucleotides not matched to a gene: 4. Germline-derived CDR1 and CDR2 are SNHLY and FYNNEI. The CDR3 loop reads CASSEQGAITEAFF. CDR3 nucleotide sequence: TGTGCCAGCAGTGAACAGGGGGCTATTACTGAAGCTTTCTTT. The entire variable domain, with the rest obtained from reference TRBV2 and TRBJ1-1, is as follows: EPEVTQTPSHQVTQMGQEVILRCVPISNHLYFYWYRQILGQKVEFLVSFYNNEISEKSEIFDDQFSVERPDGSNFTLKIRSTKLEDSAMYFCASSEQGAITEAFFGQGTRLTVV.

This clone was observed a handful of times. This rearrangement joins TRBV10-3 to TRBJ1-1, with TRBD1 as a possible D gene (5 bases). Per the germline V gene, CDR1 is ENHRY and CDR2 is SYGVKD. V was shortened by 11 bases and J by 5 bases, with 18 bases between the two germline ends. This CDR3 has 13 amino acids. The CDR3 nucleotides are TGTGCCGCCAAACAGGCTGGAGGGACTGAAGCTTTCTTT. Protein product: CAAKQAGGTEAFF.

This clone is a singleton in its sample. The V and J genes are TRBV7-8 and TRBJ1-5, with unresolved D. V dropped 0 bases and J dropped 4 bases, with 4 bases sitting between them. Germline CDR1 SGHVS, CDR2 FQNEAQ. This CDR3 contains 13 residues. The CDR3 region is CASSLARNQPQHF. The CDR3 DNA follows: TGTGCCAGCAGCTTAGCTAGAAATCAGCCCCAGCATTTT.

V gene TRBV11-1 combines with J gene TRBJ1-1, with D possibly being TRBD1 (5 bases). With 3 bases removed from V and 4 bases from J, the gap between germline ends came to 18 bases. Germline V lookup: CDR1 SGHAT, CDR2 FQDESV (reference sequence). The CDR3 contains 16 residues. The CDR3 loop reads CASSLGFGLQGTEAFF. CDR3 nucleotides: TGTGCCAGCAGCTTGGGTTTCGGCCTCCAGGGCACTGAAGCTTTCTTT.